The entry below gives a single T cell receptor beta chain sequence along with its context. Its antigen is not identified. This CDR3 contains 14 residues. Germline assignment: CDR1 SGDLS and CDR2 YYNGEE. Trimming cost V 4 bases and J 4 bases, with 11 bases left between them. This sample was taken from a study of shared clonotypes between healthy human individuals. Measured with immunoSEQ multiplex PCR; TCRdb has only the in-frame clones, and not every one. This table holds about 1.4 million clones, 95% to 97% found once. The study's findings and limits: About 5% was the fraction of naive CD4 clonotypes found shared across several donors.

This TCR was recovered from a man aged 25 to 40 in good health. The rearrangement uses TRBV9 and TRBJ1-4, with D tentatively TRBD1 (5 bases). Sequencing input: naive CD4+ T cells sorted from blood. The subset: CD45RA+ positively selected. The DNA of the CDR3 is TGTGCCAGCAGCAAGGGGCCGATTAATGAAAAACTGTTTTTT. Residues: CASSKGPINEKLFF.